What follows are 31 T cell receptor beta chains derived from one specimen sequenced in a study of spatial heterogeneity in lung cancer. One entry per CDR3 protein results from TCRdb running MiXCR on the 5' RACE reads. The sample shows 24,000 or so distinct CDR3 sequences, roughly 7.2% of them seen only once. The time point denotes: sample taken at primary tumor resection. The specimen comprised PBMCs, sampled at surgery. The receptor set was obtained from a male donor with early-stage non-small cell lung cancer.

This chain uses TRBV20-1 with TRBJ2-3; 11 positions agree with TRBD2. The CDR3 length is 15 residues. CDR1 and CDR2 from the germline V gene are DFQATT and SNEGSKA (reference sequence). The V and J ends lost 5 bases and 7 bases, in that order; junction bases with no gene match: 11. This CDR3 reads CSAAGTSGGSYTQYF. The CDR3 DNA sequence: TGCAGTGCTGCTGGGACTAGCGGTGGCAGTTATACGCAGTATTTT.

This sequence joins TRBV11-1 and TRBJ1-1; D remains ambiguous. Trimming cost V 3 bases and J 6 bases, with 11 bases left between them. CDR1 SGHAT and CDR2 FQDESV come from the germline V gene (reference sequence). CDR3 length: 13 amino acids. The CDR3 nucleotides are TGTGCCAGCAGCTTTAGACCCCGGGCTGAAGCTTTCTTT. Translating gives CASSFRPRAEAFF.

The V gene is TRBV6-5, the J gene TRBJ2-6, with 9 bases that match TRBD2. In germline, CDR1 is MNHEY, CDR2 SVGAGI. The CDR3 runs to 17 residues. J was trimmed by 0 bases and V by 6 bases; bases with no gene match: 6. The CDR3 region is CASSLAGQTSGANVLTF. CDR3 nucleotide sequence: TGTGCCAGCAGCCTAGCGGGACAGACCTCTGGGGCCAACGTCCTGACTTTC.

There are many counts of this clonotype. CDR3 sequence reads: CASDGYRVQAEAFF. CDR3 DNA sequence: TGTGCCAGTGATGGGTACAGGGTTCAGGCTGAAGCTTTCTTT. This chain links TRBV6-1 with TRBJ1-1, with a tentative D call TRBD1 (6 bases). Trimming took 9 bases from V and 6 from J, leaving 20 bases between them. Germline V CDR1 and CDR2: MNHNS, SASEGT. CDR3 length: 14 residues.

This clonotype was picked up many times. The genes are TRBV30 and TRBJ2-6; D gene unclear. Germline lookup yields CDR1 GTSNPN and CDR2 SVGIG (reference sequence). The V gene lost 0 bases and the J gene lost 1 base, with 7 bases spanning the gap. CDR3 length equals 15 residues. CDR3 in amino acids: CAWSVLGSGANVLTF. CDR3 nucleotide sequence: TGTGCCTGGAGTGTACTGGGATCTGGGGCCAACGTCCTGACTTTC.

The table lists this clonotype with many counts. This sequence joins TRBV7-9 and TRBJ1-2; perhaps TRBD1 as D (5 bases). V lost 5 bases and J 7 bases, leaving 14 bases between the germline ends. This CDR3 is 13 amino acids long. CDR1 SEHNR and CDR2 FQNEAQ come from the germline V gene (reference sequence). CDR3 in amino acids: CASSRDGGGGYTF. The CDR3 DNA reads as TGTGCCAGCAGCCGGGACGGTGGAGGTGGCTACACCTTC.

V usage is TRBV6-1 and J usage is TRBJ1-5; D is possibly TRBD1 (6 bases). Germline CDR1 and CDR2: MNHNS and SASEGT. This CDR3 has 17 residues. V shed 1 base and J shed 0 bases, with 13 bases lying between them. CDR3 DNA: TGTGCCAGCAGTGAAGACCCGGGGGCCTTTAGCAATCAGCCCCAGCATTTT. It translates to CASSEDPGAFSNQPQHF.

Only a few counts were recorded for this clonotype. The chain combines TRBV3-1 with TRBJ2-5; D is perhaps TRBD1 (6 bases). V was clipped by 0 bases and J by 1 base, with 9 bases between them. CDR3 length: 15 amino acids. Germline-derived CDR1 and CDR2 are LGHDT and YNNKEL (reference sequence). CDR3 region: CASSQDPDSQETQYF. CDR3 coding DNA: TGTGCCAGCAGCCAAGATCCGGACAGCCAAGAGACCCAGTACTTC.

The chain combines TRBV4-1 with TRBJ2-1; a possible D gene is TRBD1 (6 bases). The CDR3 extends over 15 amino acids. Germline loops: CDR1 MGHRA, CDR2 YSYEKL. V lost 6 bases, J lost 7 bases, and 19 bases lay in between. CDR3 in DNA: TGCGCCAGCAGTGCGGACAGCTCGGGAAAAAATGAGCAGTTCTTC. This gives the protein CASSADSSGKNEQFF.

This clonotype showed up many times. The rearrangement joins TRBV6-6 to TRBJ2-1; the D is unclear. The CDR3 is made up of 15 amino acids. Germline assignment: CDR1 MNHNY and CDR2 SVGAGI (reference sequence). The V end lost 4 bases, the J end lost 0 bases, and 10 bases lay between the germline ends. The CDR3 loop reads CASSFEVSSYNEQFF. CDR3 sequence (DNA): TGTGCCAGCAGTTTTGAGGTTAGCTCCTACAATGAGCAGTTCTTC.

This clonotype was seen a few times. The CDR3: CASSSIGENEKLFF. In DNA form, the CDR3 reads TGTGCCAGCTCATCCATAGGGGAGAATGAAAAACTGTTTTTT. The chain is built from TRBV18 and TRBJ1-4, with D tentatively TRBD1 (5 bases). The germline gives CDR1 KGHSH, CDR2 LQKENI. This CDR3 spans 14 amino acids. V was trimmed by 5 bases and J by 5 bases, leaving 12 bases between them.

This clonotype was observed at least ten times. The rearrangement uses TRBV5-1 and TRBJ2-5; possibly TRBD2 for D (6 bases). CDR1 and CDR2 from the germline V gene are SGHRS and YFSETQ. V was trimmed by 0 bases and J by 7 bases, leaving 10 bases between them. CDR3 length: 13 amino acids. The DNA of the CDR3 is TGCGCCAGCAGCTTGGACGGGAGCGCGACCCAGTACTTC. Residues: CASSLDGSATQYF.

By proportion, this clonotype is medium-sized (0.01 to 0.1%). This chain connects TRBV20-1 to TRBJ1-2; D ambiguous. CDR1 and CDR2 (germline): DFQATT, SNEGSKA (reference sequence). The CDR3 is 12 amino acids. V was cut by 3 bases and J by 2 bases, with 7 bases left in between. This CDR3 is CSASGRNYGYTF. The CDR3 nucleotides are TGCAGTGCTAGCGGACGGAACTATGGCTACACCTTC.

This clonotype was detected many times. The V call is TRBV3-1, the J call TRBJ1-4; no clear D gene. Trimming stripped 4 bases from V and 3 bases from J, with 9 bases between. There are 14 residues in the CDR3. CDR1 and CDR2 (germline): LGHDT, YNNKEL (reference sequence). As DNA, the CDR3 is TGTGCCAGCAGCCCGGGGATAGCTAATGAAAAACTGTTTTTT. This codes for CASSPGIANEKLFF.

The chain recombines TRBV5-1 with TRBJ1-1; TRBD1 matches at 8 bases. CDR3 length: 15 residues. Germline lookup yields CDR1 SGHRS and CDR2 YFSETQ. J lost 0 bases, V lost 4 bases, and 5 bases had no gene match. CDR3 sequence: CASSLGGQVNTEAFF. DNA for the CDR3: TGCGCCAGCAGCCTGGGGGGACAGGTGAACACTGAAGCTTTCTTT.

This clonotype was counted at least ten times. This chain uses TRBV3-1 with TRBJ2-3; tentative D call: TRBD2 (6 bases). The CDR3 has 14 amino acids. Trimming pared 3 bases from V and 4 bases from J, leaving 11 bases between. The germline gives CDR1 LGHDT, CDR2 YNNKEL (reference sequence). For the CDR3, the DNA is TGTGCCAGCAGCCAGCGGGATCTGGCAGATACGCAGTATTTT. Protein product: CASSQRDLADTQYF.

The table lists this clonotype with a few counts. This rearrangement joins TRBV2 to TRBJ2-1; the match to TRBD1 covers 11 bases. The CDR3 covers 15 residues. J gave up 8 bases and V 5 bases, and 8 bases lay outside the gene matches. Germline CDR1 is SNHLY and CDR2 is FYNNEI. CDR3 region: CASSQLMGQGDEQFF. The DNA of the CDR3 is TGTGCCAGCAGTCAATTAATGGGACAGGGGGATGAGCAGTTCTTC.

J is TRBJ2-3 and V is TRBV7-2, with D hard to call. Trimming took off 5 bases at V and 8 bases at J, with 11 bases between the two ends. CDR3 length equals 12 residues. The V gene's germline CDR1 is SGHTA and CDR2 FQGNSA. For the CDR3, the DNA is TGTGCCAGCAGCCCGCCACTCGGTACGCAGTATTTT. Protein: CASSPPLGTQYF.

This clonotype has ten or more counts. The rearrangement joins TRBV28 to TRBJ2-1; 8 bases are a match to TRBD2. Germline CDR1 MDHEN, CDR2 SYDVKM. This CDR3 contains 13 residues. J was trimmed by 7 bases and V by 6 bases; bases with no gene match: 5. DNA of the CDR3: TGTGCCAGCAGGCGCGGGGGGTGGAATGAGCAGTTCTTC. Protein product: CASRRGGWNEQFF.

J is TRBJ2-1 and V is TRBV20-1; D not resolved. Germline values: CDR1 DFQATT, CDR2 SNEGSKA (reference sequence). V gave up 0 bases and J gave up 3 bases, with 9 bases separating them. The CDR3 covers 14 residues. The CDR3 nucleotides read TGCAGTGCTAGAGATCAAAGTTTCTACAATGAGCAGTTCTTC. Translating gives CSARDQSFYNEQFF.

In this sample, this clonotype turned up many times. V usage is TRBV21-1 and J usage is TRBJ1-4; the table's D call TRBD1 went unverified against the DNA. TRBV21-1 is described as a pseudogene. The CDR3 consists of 19 residues. The chain's CDR3 is CASTKPRDREGVTGEKLFF. CDR3 nucleotides: TGTGCCAGCACCAAACCCCGGGACAGGGAGGGGGTAACGGGTGAAAAACTGTTTTTT.

This clonotype was detected many times. The chain uses TRBV18 and TRBJ1-2; possibly TRBD1 for D (5 bases). Per the germline V gene, CDR1 is KGHSH and CDR2 is LQKENI. The V end lost 4 bases, the J end lost 2 bases, and 17 bases lay between the germline ends. The CDR3 is 16 residues long. The CDR3 region has the DNA TGTGCCAGCTCACAAAAACCATCCCCAGGGAACTATGGCTACACCTTC. Its translation is CASSQKPSPGNYGYTF.

This clonotype was seen at least ten times. The V call is TRBV4-1, the J call TRBJ2-2; D assignment may be TRBD1 or TRBD2 (5 bases each). The V gene lost 0 bases and the J gene lost 6 bases, with 11 bases spanning the gap. This CDR3 has 15 residues. CDR1 and CDR2 from the germline V gene are MGHRA and YSYEKL. The DNA for the CDR3 is TGCGCCAGCAGCCAAGATGGGACCCTCCCCGGGGAGCTGTTTTTT. Translation: CASSQDGTLPGELFF.

CDR3 in amino acids: CASSPFAWDRGLEAKNIQYF. The CDR3 nucleotides read TGTGCCAGCAGTCCCTTCGCGTGGGACAGGGGGCTGGAGGCCAAAAACATTCAGTACTTC. The chain carries TRBV12-3 or TRBV12-4 and TRBJ2-4; 12 bases agree with TRBD1. J gave up 1 base and V 5 bases, and 15 bases lay outside the gene matches. This CDR3 is 20 amino acids long.

This clonotype was observed a few times. Written as DNA, the CDR3 is TGCAGTGCTAGAGATCCGGCTACCCCCCAAGAGACCCAGTACTTC. This gives the protein CSARDPATPQETQYF. The gene calls are TRBV20-1 and TRBJ2-5; D is undetermined. Trimming left V 0 bases short and J 1 base short, with 12 bases between. The CDR3 runs 15 residues. Germline V CDR1 and CDR2: DFQATT, SNEGSKA (reference sequence).

Ten or more counts support this clonotype. The chain has TRBV4-2 and TRBJ2-1, with 10 bases fitting TRBD2. The ends lost 6 bases at V and 7 bases at J; junction bases unmatched: 9. CDR1 is LGHNA and CDR2 is YNFKEQ in the germline V gene. The CDR3 has 15 amino acids. CDR3 in DNA: TGTGCCAGCAGTCCGACTAGCGGGTTATTAAATGAGCAGTTCTTC. It encodes CASSPTSGLLNEQFF.

This clonotype came up many times. The genes are TRBV27 and TRBJ2-3, with D maybe TRBD1 (5 bases). V was pared by 5 bases and J by 0 bases, with 15 bases between. This CDR3 is built from 16 residues. Germline V lookup: CDR1 MNHEY, CDR2 SMNVEV (reference sequence). CDR3 nucleotides: TGTGCCAGCAGTGCTTTAGTCAGGGCGAGCACAGATACGCAGTATTTT. Translating gives CASSALVRASTDTQYF.

In its sample, this clonotype was seen many times. This chain joins TRBV11-2 and TRBJ1-6; no clear D. The CDR3 is made up of 15 amino acids. From germline, CDR1 is SGHAT and CDR2 FQNNGV. The V end was cut by 5 bases, the J end by 7 bases, with 15 bases between. CDR3 in amino acids: CASSPYPGSNSPLHF. CDR3 nucleotide sequence: TGTGCCAGCAGCCCCTACCCAGGATCCAATTCACCCCTCCACTTT.

There are many counts of this clonotype. The chain employs TRBV20-1 and TRBJ2-1; 10 bases map to TRBD2. Per germline, CDR1 DFQATT and CDR2 SNEGSKA (reference sequence). The length of the CDR3 is 14 residues. Losses at the gene ends were 1 base for V and 3 bases for J; bases not matched to a gene: 0. The CDR3 sequence is CSARGLAGYNEQFF. The CDR3, as DNA: TGCAGTGCTAGAGGACTAGCGGGCTACAATGAGCAGTTCTTC.

This clonotype showed up many times. This chain links TRBV3-1 with TRBJ1-1; D possibly corresponds to TRBD1 (5 bases). The CDR3 totals 17 residues. The ends were cut back, 3 bases at V and 0 bases at J, with 17 bases in the middle. CDR1 and CDR2 (germline): LGHDT, YNNKEL (reference sequence). CDR3 loop: CASSHLPWGEMNTEAFF. The CDR3 DNA reads as TGTGCCAGCAGCCACCTTCCCTGGGGGGAGATGAACACTGAAGCTTTCTTT.

The V and J genes are TRBV13 and TRBJ2-7; 8 bases match TRBD1. The junction had 12 bases not matched to a gene; V was cut back by 5 bases and J by 6 bases. The germline V gene encodes CDR1 PRHDT and CDR2 FYEKMQ (reference sequence). The CDR3 has 15 residues. As DNA, the CDR3 is TGTGCCAGCAGCCAAAGGACAGGGCTCTGGAGCGAGCAGTACTTC. It is translated as CASSQRTGLWSEQYF. Variable domain in full (rest from reference TRBV13 and TRBJ2-7): AAGVIQSPRHLIKEKRETATLKCYPIPRHDTVYWYQQGPGQDPQFLISFYEKMQSDKGSIPDRFSAQQFSDYHSELNMSSLELGDSALYFCASSQRTGLWSEQYFGPGTRLTVT.